The 27 T cell receptor beta chains below all came from one sample that was sequenced in a study of blood T cell repertoires in COVID-19. The repertoire was sequenced with immunoSEQ multiplex PCR; TCRdb's copy has only in-frame clones and lacks some. The sample includes about 150,000 clones, around four fifths of them seen just once. Material: peripheral blood. The receptor set was obtained from a woman older than 75 with acute or convalescent COVID-19.

The V call is TRBV30, the J call TRBJ1-5; no clear D gene. CDR1 is GTSNPN, CDR2 SVGIG, per germline (reference sequence). The CDR3 has 17 residues. The V end lost 3 bases, the J end lost 5 bases, and 23 bases lay between the germline ends. CDR3 sequence (DNA): TGTGCCTGGAGCCTCCCCCGATTTGGCGCGGGCGATCAGCCCCAGCATTTT. The encoded protein is CAWSLPRFGAGDQPQHF.

This clone came up a few times. The chain employs TRBV6-5 and TRBJ1-2, with 7 bases identical to TRBD1. V shed 6 bases and J 3 bases; nucleotides not matched to a gene: 7. The germline V gene has CDR1 MNHEY and CDR2 SVGAGI. This CDR3 spans 14 amino acids. CDR3 bases: TGTGCCAGCAGGGCAGGGGGTGTTGACTATGGCTACACCTTC. Its protein product is CASRAGGVDYGYTF.

V usage is TRBV7-3 and J usage is TRBJ2-2, with D maybe TRBD1 (5 bases). Trimming shortened V by 3 bases and J by 3 bases, and 20 bases separated the two germline ends. The length of the CDR3 is 18 residues. The germline gives CDR1 SGHTA, CDR2 FQGTGA. The chain's CDR3 is CASSLGTKGIRDTGELFF. In DNA form, the CDR3 reads TGTGCCAGCAGCTTGGGCACCAAGGGGATACGTGACACCGGGGAGCTGTTTTTT. Drawing the rest from reference TRBV7-3 and TRBJ2-2, the complete variable domain is GAGVSQTPSNKVTEKGKYVELRCDPISGHTALYWYRQSLGQGPEFLIYFQGTGAADDSGLPNDRFFAVRPEGSVSTLKIQRTERGDSAVYLCASSLGTKGIRDTGELFFGEGSRLTVL.

Written as DNA, the CDR3 is TGCGCCAGCAGAAGCGGGGATCAAGAGACCCAGTACTTC. As protein: CASRSGDQETQYF. The chain is built from TRBV5-1 and TRBJ2-5, with 7 bases matching TRBD2. From germline, CDR1 is SGHRS and CDR2 YFSETQ. This CDR3 is 13 amino acids long. Trimming cost V 5 bases and J 2 bases; bases outside gene matches: 3.

This chain links TRBV3-1 (or the pseudogene TRBV3-2) with TRBJ1-5; possibly TRBD1 for D (5 bases). CDR1 is LGHDT and CDR2 is YNNKEL in the germline V gene (reference sequence). The CDR3 spans 16 residues. Trimming left V 1 base short and J 3 bases short, with 13 bases between. CDR3 loop: CASSQGVTASNQPQHF. The CDR3 DNA follows: TGTGCCAGCAGCCAAGGCGTGACAGCTTCCAATCAGCCCCAGCATTTT.

V is TRBV7-7 and J is TRBJ2-1; 10 bases are shared with TRBD2. Germline lookup yields CDR1 SSHAT and CDR2 FNYEAQ (reference sequence). This CDR3 is built from 15 residues. The V gene end was trimmed by 5 bases and the J gene end by 4 bases; junction bases not matched to a gene: 5. CDR3 in amino acids: CASSPQLAGYNEQFF. The CDR3 bases are TGTGCCAGCAGCCCCCAACTAGCGGGGTACAATGAGCAGTTCTTC.

In its sample, this clone was seen once. The chain's CDR3 is CASSRQGRGTGELFF. As DNA, the CDR3 is TGTGCCAGCAGCAGACAGGGACGTGGCACCGGGGAGCTGTTTTTT. This chain joins TRBV6-6 and TRBJ2-2, with TRBD1 matching over 7 bases. Losses at the gene ends were 6 bases for V and 4 bases for J; bases not matched to a gene: 8. Germline V gene data show CDR1 as MNHNY and CDR2 as SVGAGI (reference sequence). The CDR3 sequence is 15 residues long.

This chain uses TRBV3-1 (or the pseudogene TRBV3-2) with TRBJ1-1, with a weak D call TRBD1 (5 bases). The CDR3 sequence is 16 residues long. V gave up 4 bases and J gave up 2 bases, with 17 bases separating them. Germline lookup yields CDR1 LGHDT and CDR2 YNNKEL (reference sequence). This CDR3 reads CASSPPGQTRNTEAFF. CDR3 coding DNA: TGTGCCAGCAGCCCCCCAGGGCAGACACGCAACACTGAAGCTTTCTTT.

V and J are TRBV6-5 and TRBJ1-5, with D hard to call. The CDR3 length is 14 residues. Trimming cost V 5 bases and J 4 bases, with 12 bases left between them. From germline, CDR1 is MNHEY and CDR2 SVGAGI. CDR3 loop: CASSQTTGNQPQHF. CDR3 in DNA: TGTGCCAGCAGTCAGACCACCGGGAATCAGCCCCAGCATTTT.

This clone has just a few counts. The chain carries TRBV27 and TRBJ2-7, with 11 bases matching TRBD2. This CDR3 is 14 amino acids long. Per germline, CDR1 MNHEY and CDR2 SMNVEV (reference sequence). The junction had 3 bases not matched to a gene; V was cut back by 6 bases and J by 2 bases. The CDR3 region has the DNA TGTGCCAGCAGGGGGACTAGCGGCACCTACGAGCAGTACTTC. Translated, it gives CASRGTSGTYEQYF.

The V gene is TRBV6-5, the J gene TRBJ2-3, with 12 bases identical to TRBD1. Germline V gene lookup returns CDR1 MNHEY and CDR2 SVGAGI. CDR3 length: 15 residues. V shed 5 bases, J shed 6 bases, and the junction held 6 bases outside the gene matches. CDR3 sequence (DNA): TGTGCCAGCAGTACCGGGACAGGGGGCGACGATACGCAGTATTTT. This translates into CASSTGTGGDDTQYF.

The sample holds a few counts of this clone. The chain employs TRBV5-4 and TRBJ2-7; D gene unclear. In germline, CDR1 is SGHNT, CDR2 YYREEE (reference sequence). V shed 2 bases and J shed 3 bases, with 12 bases lying between them. The CDR3 is 14 residues long. CDR3 coding DNA: TGTGCCAGCAGCTTTGAGGCGGATTTCTACGAGCAGTACTTC. Translation: CASSFEADFYEQYF.

V usage is TRBV6-5 and J usage is TRBJ1-1, with D maybe TRBD1 (5 bases). Trimming pared 11 bases from V and 3 bases from J, leaving 10 bases between. Germline V gives CDR1 MNHEY, CDR2 SVGAGI. The CDR3 contains 11 residues. This CDR3 reads CARGGDTEAFF. The CDR3 nucleotides read TGTGCCCGGGGGGGGGACACTGAAGCTTTCTTT.

The J gene is TRBJ2-7, the V gene TRBV10-2; 9 bases map to TRBD2. The germline gives CDR1 WSHSY, CDR2 SAAADI. The J segment lost 5 bases and the V segment lost 5 bases, leaving 10 bases of the junction unmatched. The CDR3 consists of 15 residues. The CDR3 here is CASSPAGGPTDEQYF. The CDR3 DNA reads TGCGCCAGCAGTCCGGCGGGGGGGCCCACGGACGAGCAGTACTTC.

The V and J genes are TRBV6-5 and TRBJ2-7; no firm D call. V was trimmed by 7 bases and J by 0 bases, leaving 7 bases between them. CDR3 length: 12 residues. Per germline, CDR1 MNHEY and CDR2 SVGAGI. CDR3 residues: CASNPSSYEQYF. As DNA, the CDR3 is TGTGCCAGCAACCCCAGCTCCTACGAGCAGTACTTC.

This clone has a handful of counts. The rearrangement joins TRBV18 to TRBJ2-3, with TRBD1 as a possible D gene (6 bases). Trimming took 6 bases from V and 0 from J, leaving 13 bases between them. Germline V lookup: CDR1 KGHSH, CDR2 LQKENI. This CDR3 spans 15 amino acids. The CDR3 loop is CASSPGQRSTDTQYF. The CDR3 nucleotides read TGTGCCAGCTCGCCCGGACAGAGAAGCACAGATACGCAGTATTTT.

The V call is TRBV19, the J call TRBJ2-5, with 9 bases aligning to TRBD2. This CDR3 region has 16 residues. Trimming took 5 bases from V and 5 from J; bases not matched to a gene: 12. Per the germline V gene, CDR1 is LNHDA and CDR2 is SQIVND (reference sequence). CDR3 nucleotide sequence: TGTGCCAGTAGTGTAGTAGCGGGGGCCACGTGGGAGACCCAGTACTTC. Its translation: CASSVVAGATWETQYF. The variable domain in full, completed from reference TRBV19 and TRBJ2-5, reads DGGITQSPKYLFRKEGQNVTLSCEQNLNHDAMYWYRQDPGQGLRLIYYSQIVNDFQKGDIAEGYSVSREKKESFPLTVTSAQKNPTAFYLCASSVVAGATWETQYFGPGTRLLVL.

The V gene is TRBV6-5, the J gene TRBJ1-1; D not resolved. V lost 6 bases and J lost 1, with 15 bases in between. The CDR3 has 15 residues. CDR1 is MNHEY, CDR2 SVGAGI, per germline. CDR3 nucleotides: TGTGCCAGCAGCCGCCGAGGAAGTTCGAACACTGAAGCTTTCTTT. It is translated as CASSRRGSSNTEAFF.

This rearrangement joins TRBV5-1 to TRBJ2-7; the match to TRBD2 covers 12 bases. Germline V gives CDR1 SGHRS, CDR2 YFSETQ. The CDR3 loop spans 15 amino acids. V was clipped by 3 bases and J by 4 bases; unmatched bases: 5. The CDR3 here is CASSSSGLAGYEQYF. In nucleotides, the CDR3 is TGCGCCAGCAGCTCCTCGGGACTAGCGGGTTACGAGCAGTACTTC.

The DNA for the CDR3 is TGTGCCAGCAGATCCGGGACAGGGACCTACGAGCAGTACTTC. Its protein product is CASRSGTGTYEQYF. The J gene is TRBJ2-7, the V gene TRBV6-6; 9 bases agree with TRBD1. CDR1 MNHNY and CDR2 SVGAGI come from the germline V gene (reference sequence). The CDR3 is 14 residues long. V trimming: 6 bases; J trimming: 2 bases; junction bases outside the gene matches: 5.

The chain links TRBV7-9 to TRBJ2-7; D is undetermined. V lost 3 bases and J 4 bases, leaving 7 bases between the germline ends. The CDR3 totals 12 residues. The germline CDR1 and CDR2 sequences are SEHNR and FQNEAQ (reference sequence). CDR3 protein: CASSFTTYEQYF. The CDR3 bases are TGTGCCAGCAGCTTTACTACATACGAGCAGTACTTC.

This clone has only one observation. The V and J genes are TRBV6-5 and TRBJ1-3; no reliable D call. Germline lookup yields CDR1 MNHEY and CDR2 SVGAGI. Trimming cost V 6 bases and J 0 bases, with 9 bases left between them. This CDR3 is built from 14 residues. CDR3 sequence: CASRRQTSGNTIYF. DNA for the CDR3: TGTGCCAGCAGGCGGCAGACCTCTGGAAACACCATATATTTT.

The chain joins TRBV3-1 (or the pseudogene TRBV3-2) to TRBJ2-2, with D unresolved. The CDR3 totals 14 residues. V lost 1 base, J lost 5 bases, and 8 bases lay in between. Germline V lookup: CDR1 LGHDT, CDR2 YNNKEL (reference sequence). In DNA form, the CDR3 reads TGTGCCAGCAGCCAAGTCGGTAATACCGGGGAGCTGTTTTTT. It is translated as CASSQVGNTGELFF.

The chain joins TRBV9 to TRBJ2-1; 14 bases fit TRBD2. V shed 0 bases and J 7 bases; nucleotides not matched to a gene: 6. Germline lookup yields CDR1 SGDLS and CDR2 YYNGEE. The CDR3 totals 17 residues. The CDR3 region is CASSVGTSGGLGNEQFF. The CDR3 DNA follows: TGTGCCAGCAGCGTAGGGACTAGCGGGGGGCTTGGGAATGAGCAGTTCTTC.

The chain combines TRBV4-2 with TRBJ1-3; D ambiguous. CDR3 length: 17 amino acids. CDR1 LGHNA and CDR2 YNFKEQ come from the germline V gene. Trimming took off 0 bases at V and 1 base at J, with 13 bases between the two ends. CDR3 in amino acids: CASSQEVEGGSGNTIYF. The CDR3 region has the DNA TGTGCCAGCAGCCAAGAGGTTGAAGGCGGATCTGGAAACACCATATATTTT.

This chain joins TRBV7-9 and TRBJ1-4; perhaps TRBD1 as D (5 bases). CDR3 size: 15 residues. V was pared by 5 bases and J by 4 bases, with 14 bases between. Germline values: CDR1 SEHNR, CDR2 FQNEAQ (reference sequence). CDR3 sequence (DNA): TGTGCCAGCAGCCCTCCGGGCGGGGGTAATGAAAAACTGTTTTTT. Translated, it gives CASSPPGGGNEKLFF.

The table lists this clone with a count of one. V is TRBV3-1 (or the pseudogene TRBV3-2) and J is TRBJ1-5; the match to TRBD1 covers 8 bases. The CDR3 is 14 amino acids. Germline loops: CDR1 LGHDT, CDR2 YNNKEL (reference sequence). V trimming: 3 bases; J trimming: 6 bases; junction bases outside the gene matches: 4. CDR3 coding DNA: TGTGCCAGCAGCCAGGACAGGGAGGGTCAGCCCCAGCATTTT. This codes for CASSQDREGQPQHF.